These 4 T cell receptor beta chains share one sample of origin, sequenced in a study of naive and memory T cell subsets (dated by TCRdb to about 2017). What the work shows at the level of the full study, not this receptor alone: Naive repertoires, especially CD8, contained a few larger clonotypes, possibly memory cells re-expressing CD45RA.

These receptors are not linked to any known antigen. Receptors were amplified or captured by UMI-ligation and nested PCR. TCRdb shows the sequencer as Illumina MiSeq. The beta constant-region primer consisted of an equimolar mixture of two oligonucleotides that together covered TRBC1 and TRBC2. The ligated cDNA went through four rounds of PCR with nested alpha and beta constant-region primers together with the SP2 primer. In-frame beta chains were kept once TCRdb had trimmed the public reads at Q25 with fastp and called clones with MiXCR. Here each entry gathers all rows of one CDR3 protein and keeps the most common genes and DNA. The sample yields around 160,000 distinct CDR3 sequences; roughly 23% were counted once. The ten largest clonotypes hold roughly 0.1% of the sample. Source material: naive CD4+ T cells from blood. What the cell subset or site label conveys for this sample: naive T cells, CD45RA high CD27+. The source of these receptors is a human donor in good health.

The CDR3 spells CASSWGGSRGNEQFF. Written as DNA, the CDR3 is TGTGCCAGCAGTTGGGGGGGAAGCCGAGGGAATGAGCAGTTCTTC. The chain joins TRBV25-1 to TRBJ2-1; 7 nucleotides match TRBD2. This CDR3 is built from 15 residues. V lost 5 bases and J lost 7; bases outside the gene matches: 11. From germline, CDR1 is MGHDK and CDR2 SYGVNS.

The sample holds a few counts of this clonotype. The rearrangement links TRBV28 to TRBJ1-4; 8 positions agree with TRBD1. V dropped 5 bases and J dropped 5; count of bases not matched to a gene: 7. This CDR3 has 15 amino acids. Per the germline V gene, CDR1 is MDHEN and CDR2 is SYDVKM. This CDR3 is CASSHPGTGNEKLFF. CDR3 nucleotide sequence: TGTGCCAGCAGTCATCCCGGGACAGGAAATGAAAAACTGTTTTTT.

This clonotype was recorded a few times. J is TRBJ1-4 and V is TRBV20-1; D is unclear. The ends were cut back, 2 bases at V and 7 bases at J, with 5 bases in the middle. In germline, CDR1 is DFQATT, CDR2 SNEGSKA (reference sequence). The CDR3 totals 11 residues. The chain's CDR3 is CSARLGEKLFF. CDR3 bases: TGCAGTGCTAGACTGGGTGAAAAACTGTTTTTT.

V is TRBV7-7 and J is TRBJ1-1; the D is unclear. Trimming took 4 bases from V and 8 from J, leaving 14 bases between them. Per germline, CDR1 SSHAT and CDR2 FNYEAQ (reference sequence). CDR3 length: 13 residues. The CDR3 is CASSSIRGSEAFF. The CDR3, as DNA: TGTGCCAGCAGCTCGATAAGAGGGTCCGAAGCTTTCTTT.